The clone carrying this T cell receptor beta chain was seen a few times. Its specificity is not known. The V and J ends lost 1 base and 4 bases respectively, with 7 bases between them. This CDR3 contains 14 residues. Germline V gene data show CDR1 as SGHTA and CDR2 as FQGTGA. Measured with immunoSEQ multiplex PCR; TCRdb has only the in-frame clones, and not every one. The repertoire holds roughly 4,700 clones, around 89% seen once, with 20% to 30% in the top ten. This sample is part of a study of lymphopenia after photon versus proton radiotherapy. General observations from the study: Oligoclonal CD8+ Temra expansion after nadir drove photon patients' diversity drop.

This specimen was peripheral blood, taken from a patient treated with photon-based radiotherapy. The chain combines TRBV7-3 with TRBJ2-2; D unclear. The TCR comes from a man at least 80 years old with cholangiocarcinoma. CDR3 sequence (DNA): TGTGCCAGCAGCTTAATAGACTCCACCGGGGAGCTGTTTTTT. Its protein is CASSLIDSTGELFF.